This TCR beta chain was sequenced in a study of T cells in Graves' hyperthyroidism and ophthalmopathy. Findings of the study overall: A model of 13 V-J features distinguished ophthalmopathy from stable hyperthyroidism.

Researchers amplified the TCR beta CDR3 regions from RNA transcripts. The HTBI primer set drove a first-round RT-PCR of the TCR CDR3. TCRdb called the multiplex PCR reads again in MiXCR, with one record for every CDR3 protein. Among some 380,000 distinct CDR3 sequences listed, approximately 13% were seen once. Looked up from germline, CDR1 is SGHTA and CDR2 is FQGTGA. With 4 bases clipped from V and 1 base from J, the junction kept 3 bases outside the gene matches. The CDR3 runs 14 residues. Uncontrolled infection, other autoimmune disease, pregnancy or lactation disqualified patients from enrolment. Thyroid ultrasound and orbital computed tomography, with clinical symptoms and serum thyroxine and TRAb, informed diagnoses. This clonotype has a handful of counts. The antigen is unknown.

The chain uses TRBV7-3 and TRBJ1-1; 7 nucleotides agree with TRBD1. The sequenced sample was blood. The TCR was taken from a man aged 25 to 40 with Graves' hyperthyroidism that later progressed to Graves' ophthalmopathy. CDR3: CASSSTGQNTEAFF. CDR3 sequence (DNA): TGTGCCAGCAGCTCGACAGGGCAGAACACTGAAGCTTTCTTT.